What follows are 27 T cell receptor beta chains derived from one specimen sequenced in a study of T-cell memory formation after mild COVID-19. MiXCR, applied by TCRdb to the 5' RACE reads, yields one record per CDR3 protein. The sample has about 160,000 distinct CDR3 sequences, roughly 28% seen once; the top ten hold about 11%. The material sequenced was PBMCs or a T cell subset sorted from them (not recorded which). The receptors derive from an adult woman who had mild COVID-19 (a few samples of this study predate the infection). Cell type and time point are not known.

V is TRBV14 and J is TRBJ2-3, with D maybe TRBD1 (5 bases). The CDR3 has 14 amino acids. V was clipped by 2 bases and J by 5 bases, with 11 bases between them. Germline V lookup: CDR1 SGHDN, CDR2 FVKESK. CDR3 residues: CASSQQGIGDTQYF. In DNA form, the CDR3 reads TGTGCCAGCAGCCAACAGGGTATCGGAGATACGCAGTATTTT. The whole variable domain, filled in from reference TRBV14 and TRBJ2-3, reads EAGVTQFPSHSVIEKGQTVTLRCDPISGHDNLYWYRRVMGKEIKFLLHFVKESKQDESGMPNNRFLAERTGGTYSTLKVQPAELEDSGVYFCASSQQGIGDTQYFGPGTRLTVL.

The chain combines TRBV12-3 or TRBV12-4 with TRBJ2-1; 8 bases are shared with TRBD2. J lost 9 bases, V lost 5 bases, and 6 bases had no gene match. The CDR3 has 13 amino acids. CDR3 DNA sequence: TGTGCCAGCAGTGGACTAGCCCGTCCTGAGCAGTTCTTC. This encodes CASSGLARPEQFF.

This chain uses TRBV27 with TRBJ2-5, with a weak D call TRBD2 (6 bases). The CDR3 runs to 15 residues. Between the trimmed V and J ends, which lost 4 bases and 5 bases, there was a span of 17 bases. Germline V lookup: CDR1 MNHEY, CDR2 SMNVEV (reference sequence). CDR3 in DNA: TGTGCCAGCAGTTCGGGGGACTTCAACGGGGAGACCCAGTACTTC. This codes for CASSSGDFNGETQYF.

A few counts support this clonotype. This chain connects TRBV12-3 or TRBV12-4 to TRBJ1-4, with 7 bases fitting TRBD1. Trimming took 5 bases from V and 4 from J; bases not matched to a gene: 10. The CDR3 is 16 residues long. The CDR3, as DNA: TGTGCCAGCAGTCACCTTCTGGACAGGCATAATGAAAAACTGTTTTTT. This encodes CASSHLLDRHNEKLFF.

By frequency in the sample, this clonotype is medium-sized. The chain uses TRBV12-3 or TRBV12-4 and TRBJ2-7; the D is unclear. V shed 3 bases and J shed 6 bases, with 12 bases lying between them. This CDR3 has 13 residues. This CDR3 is CASSFGSGGEQYF. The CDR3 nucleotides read TGTGCCAGCAGTTTCGGGTCTGGTGGCGAGCAGTACTTC.

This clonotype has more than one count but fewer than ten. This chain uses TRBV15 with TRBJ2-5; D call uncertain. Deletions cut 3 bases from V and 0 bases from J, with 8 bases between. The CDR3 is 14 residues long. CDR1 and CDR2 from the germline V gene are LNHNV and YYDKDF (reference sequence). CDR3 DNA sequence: TGTGCCACCAGCAGCCGACGGGACCAAGAGACCCAGTACTTC. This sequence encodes CATSSRRDQETQYF.

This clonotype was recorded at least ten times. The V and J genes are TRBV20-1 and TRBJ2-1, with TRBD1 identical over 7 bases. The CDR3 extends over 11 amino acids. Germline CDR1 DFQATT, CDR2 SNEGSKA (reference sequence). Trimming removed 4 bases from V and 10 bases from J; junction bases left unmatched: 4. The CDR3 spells CSANRGWEQFF. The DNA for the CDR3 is TGCAGTGCTAACAGGGGATGGGAGCAGTTCTTC.

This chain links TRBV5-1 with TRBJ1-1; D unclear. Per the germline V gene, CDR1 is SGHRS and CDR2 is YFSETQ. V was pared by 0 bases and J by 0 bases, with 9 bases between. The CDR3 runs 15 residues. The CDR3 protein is CASSLEGPMNTEAFF. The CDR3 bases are TGCGCCAGCAGCTTGGAAGGACCTATGAACACTGAAGCTTTCTTT.

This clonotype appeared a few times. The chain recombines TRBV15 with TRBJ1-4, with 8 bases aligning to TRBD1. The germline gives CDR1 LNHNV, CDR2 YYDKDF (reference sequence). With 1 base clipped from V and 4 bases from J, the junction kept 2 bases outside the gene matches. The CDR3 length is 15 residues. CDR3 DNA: TGTGCCACCAGCAGAGTTGGACAGGGTAATGAAAAACTGTTTTTT. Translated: CATSRVGQGNEKLFF.

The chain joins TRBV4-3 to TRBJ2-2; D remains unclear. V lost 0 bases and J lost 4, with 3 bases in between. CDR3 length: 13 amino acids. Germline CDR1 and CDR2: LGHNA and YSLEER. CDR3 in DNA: TGCGCCAGCAGCCAAGAGGCCACCGGGGAGCTGTTTTTT. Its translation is CASSQEATGELFF.

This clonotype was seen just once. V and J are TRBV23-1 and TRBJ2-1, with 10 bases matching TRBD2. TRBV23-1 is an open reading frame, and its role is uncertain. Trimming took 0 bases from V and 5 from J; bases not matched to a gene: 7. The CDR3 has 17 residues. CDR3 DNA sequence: TGCGCCAGCAGTCAATCGCTTCGGACTAGCGGTGACAATGAGCAGTTCTTC. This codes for CASSQSLRTSGDNEQFF.

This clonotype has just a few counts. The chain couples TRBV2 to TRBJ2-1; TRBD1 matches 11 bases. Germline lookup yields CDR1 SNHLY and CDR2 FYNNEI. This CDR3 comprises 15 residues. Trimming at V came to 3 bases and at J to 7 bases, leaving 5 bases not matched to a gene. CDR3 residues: CASSDRDRGWNEQFF. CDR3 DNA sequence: TGTGCCAGCAGTGACCGGGACAGGGGGTGGAATGAGCAGTTCTTC.

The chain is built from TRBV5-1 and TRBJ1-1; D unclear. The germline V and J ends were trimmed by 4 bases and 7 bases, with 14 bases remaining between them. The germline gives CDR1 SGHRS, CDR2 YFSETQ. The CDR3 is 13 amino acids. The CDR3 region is CASSPPYMGEAFF. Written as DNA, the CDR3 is TGCGCCAGCAGCCCCCCGTATATGGGTGAAGCTTTCTTT.

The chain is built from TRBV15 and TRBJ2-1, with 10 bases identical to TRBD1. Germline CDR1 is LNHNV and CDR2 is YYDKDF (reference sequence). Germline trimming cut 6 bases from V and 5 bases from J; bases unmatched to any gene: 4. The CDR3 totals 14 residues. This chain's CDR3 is CATRWTGGHNEQFF. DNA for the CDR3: TGTGCCACCAGATGGACAGGGGGGCACAATGAGCAGTTCTTC.

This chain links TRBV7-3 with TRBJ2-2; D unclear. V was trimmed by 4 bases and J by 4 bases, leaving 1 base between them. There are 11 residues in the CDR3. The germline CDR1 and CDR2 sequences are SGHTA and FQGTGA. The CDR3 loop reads CASSSTGELFF. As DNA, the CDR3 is TGTGCCAGCAGCTCCACCGGGGAGCTGTTTTTT.

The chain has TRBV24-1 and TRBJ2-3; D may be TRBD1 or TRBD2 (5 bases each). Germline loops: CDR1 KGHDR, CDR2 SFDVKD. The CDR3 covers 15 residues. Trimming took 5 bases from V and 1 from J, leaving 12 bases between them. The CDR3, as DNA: TGTGCCACCAGTGGAGGGGCGTATCGCACAGATACGCAGTATTTT. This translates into CATSGGAYRTDTQYF.

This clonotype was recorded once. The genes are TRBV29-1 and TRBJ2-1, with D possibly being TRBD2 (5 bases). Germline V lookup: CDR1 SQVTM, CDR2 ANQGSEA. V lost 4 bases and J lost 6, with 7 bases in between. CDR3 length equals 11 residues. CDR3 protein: CSVATTNEQFF. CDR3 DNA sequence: TGCAGCGTTGCGACTACCAATGAGCAGTTCTTC.

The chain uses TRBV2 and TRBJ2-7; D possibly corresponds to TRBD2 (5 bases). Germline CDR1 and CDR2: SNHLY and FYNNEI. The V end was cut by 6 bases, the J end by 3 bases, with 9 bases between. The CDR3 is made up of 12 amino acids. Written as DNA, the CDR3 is TGTGCCAGCAGGGGAGACGGCTACGAGCAGTACTTC. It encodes CASRGDGYEQYF.

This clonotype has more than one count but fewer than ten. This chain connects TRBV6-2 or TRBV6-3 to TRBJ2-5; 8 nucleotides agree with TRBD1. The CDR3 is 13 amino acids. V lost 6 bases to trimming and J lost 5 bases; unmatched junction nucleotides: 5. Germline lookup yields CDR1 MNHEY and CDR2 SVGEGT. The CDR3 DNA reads TGTGCCAGCAGGGACAGGGTCCTTGAGACCCAGTACTTC. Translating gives CASRDRVLETQYF.

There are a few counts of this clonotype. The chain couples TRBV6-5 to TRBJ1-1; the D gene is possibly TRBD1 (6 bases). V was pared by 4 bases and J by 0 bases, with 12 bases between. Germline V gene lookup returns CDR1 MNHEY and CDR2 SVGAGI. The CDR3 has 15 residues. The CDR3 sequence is CASSSPGQLNTEAFF. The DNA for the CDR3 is TGTGCCAGCAGTTCCCCCGGACAGTTGAACACTGAAGCTTTCTTT.

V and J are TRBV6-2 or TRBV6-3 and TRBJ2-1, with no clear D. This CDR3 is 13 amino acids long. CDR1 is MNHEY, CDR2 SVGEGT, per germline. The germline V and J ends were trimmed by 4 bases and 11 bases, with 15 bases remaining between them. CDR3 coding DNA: TGTGCCAGCAGTTGGAACCCGTCCAGTAAGCAGTTCTTC. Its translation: CASSWNPSSKQFF.

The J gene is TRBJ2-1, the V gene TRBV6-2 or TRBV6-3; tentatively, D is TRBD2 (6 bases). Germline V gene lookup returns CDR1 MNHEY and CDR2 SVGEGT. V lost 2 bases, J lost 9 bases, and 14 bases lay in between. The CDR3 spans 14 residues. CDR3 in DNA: TGTGCCAGCAGTTACCCGCCCGGAGGGCCTGAGCAGTTCTTC. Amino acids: CASSYPPGGPEQFF.

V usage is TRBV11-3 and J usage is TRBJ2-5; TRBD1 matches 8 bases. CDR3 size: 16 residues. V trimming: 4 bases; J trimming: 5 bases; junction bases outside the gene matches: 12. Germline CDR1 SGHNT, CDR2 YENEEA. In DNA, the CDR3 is TGTGCCAGCAGCTACCAGGGGCAGGGGGCCTGGGAGACCCAGTACTTC. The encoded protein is CASSYQGQGAWETQYF.

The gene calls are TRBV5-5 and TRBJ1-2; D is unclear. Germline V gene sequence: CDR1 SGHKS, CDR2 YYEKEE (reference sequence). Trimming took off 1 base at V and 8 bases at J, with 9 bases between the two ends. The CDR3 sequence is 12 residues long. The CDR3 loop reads CASSLSFVGYTF. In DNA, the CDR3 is TGTGCCAGCAGCTTGTCGTTTGTCGGCTACACCTTC.

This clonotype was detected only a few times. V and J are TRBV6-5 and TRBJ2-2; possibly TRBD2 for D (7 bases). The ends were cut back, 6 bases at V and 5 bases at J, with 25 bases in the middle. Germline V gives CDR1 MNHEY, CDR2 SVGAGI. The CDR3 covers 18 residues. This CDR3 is CASSDDQGGGSWTGELFF. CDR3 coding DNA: TGTGCCAGCAGCGATGACCAGGGAGGGGGATCTTGGACCGGGGAGCTGTTTTTT.

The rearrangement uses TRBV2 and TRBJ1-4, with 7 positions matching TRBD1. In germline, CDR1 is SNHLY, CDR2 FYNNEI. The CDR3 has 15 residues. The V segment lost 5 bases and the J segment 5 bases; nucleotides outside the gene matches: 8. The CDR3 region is CASSPNRGRNEKLFF. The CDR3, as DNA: TGTGCCAGCAGTCCCAACAGGGGACGGAATGAAAAACTGTTTTTT.

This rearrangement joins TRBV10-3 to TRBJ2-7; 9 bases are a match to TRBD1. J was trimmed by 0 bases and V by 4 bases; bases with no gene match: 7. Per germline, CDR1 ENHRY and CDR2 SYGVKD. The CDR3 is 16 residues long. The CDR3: CAISVLGQGSSYEQYF. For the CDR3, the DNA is TGTGCCATCAGTGTACTGGGACAGGGTAGCTCCTACGAGCAGTACTTC.